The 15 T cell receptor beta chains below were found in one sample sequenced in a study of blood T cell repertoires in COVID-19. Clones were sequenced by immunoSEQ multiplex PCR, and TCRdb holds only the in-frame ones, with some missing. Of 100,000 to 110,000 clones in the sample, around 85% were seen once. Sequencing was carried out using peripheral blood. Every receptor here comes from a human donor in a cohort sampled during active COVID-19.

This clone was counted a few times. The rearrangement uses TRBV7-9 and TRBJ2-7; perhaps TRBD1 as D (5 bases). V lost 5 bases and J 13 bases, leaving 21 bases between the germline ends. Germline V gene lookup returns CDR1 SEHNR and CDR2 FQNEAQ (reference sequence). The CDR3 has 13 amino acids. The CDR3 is CASSPITGLSLYF. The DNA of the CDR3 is TGTGCCAGCAGCCCTATCACAGGATTATCCCTTTACTTC.

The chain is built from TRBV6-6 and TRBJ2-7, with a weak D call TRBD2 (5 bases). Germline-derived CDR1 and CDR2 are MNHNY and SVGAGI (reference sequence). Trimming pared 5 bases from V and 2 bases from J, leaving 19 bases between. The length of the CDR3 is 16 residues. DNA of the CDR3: TGTGCCAGCAGTCCCAGGCGGACTTCCTCTCCCTACGAGCAGTACTTC. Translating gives CASSPRRTSSPYEQYF.

Here the CDR3 reads CASWTGDGEQYF. Here the CDR3 DNA reads TGTGCCAGCTGGACGGGGGATGGGGAGCAGTACTTC. The chain couples TRBV18 to TRBJ2-7, with D tentatively TRBD2 (6 bases). The CDR3 spans 12 residues. The germline V and J ends were trimmed by 7 bases and 7 bases, with 14 bases remaining between them. CDR1 is KGHSH and CDR2 is LQKENI in the germline V gene.

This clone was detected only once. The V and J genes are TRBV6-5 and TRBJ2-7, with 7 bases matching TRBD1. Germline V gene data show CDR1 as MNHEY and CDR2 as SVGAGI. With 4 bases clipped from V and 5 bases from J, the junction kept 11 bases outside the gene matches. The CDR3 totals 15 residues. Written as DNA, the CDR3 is TGTGCCAGCAGTTTCACAGGGGCCGCCAATAACGAGCAGTACTTC. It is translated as CASSFTGAANNEQYF.

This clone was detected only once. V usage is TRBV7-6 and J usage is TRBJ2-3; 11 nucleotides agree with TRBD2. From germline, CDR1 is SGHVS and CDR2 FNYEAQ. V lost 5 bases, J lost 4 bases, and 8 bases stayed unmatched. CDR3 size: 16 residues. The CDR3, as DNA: TGTGCCAGCAGCCTACTACTAGCGGGAGTATCAGATACGCAGTATTTT. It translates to CASSLLLAGVSDTQYF. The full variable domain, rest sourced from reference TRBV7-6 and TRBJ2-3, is GAGVSQSPRYKVTKRGQDVALRCDPISGHVSLYWYRQALGQGPEFLTYFNYEAQQDKSGLPNDRFSAERPEGSISTLTIQRTEQRDSAMYRCASSLLLAGVSDTQYFGPGTRLTVL.

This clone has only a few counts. Here the CDR3 reads CASSVASGQGVPTEAFF. CDR3 DNA: TGTGCCAGCAGCGTAGCTTCGGGACAGGGGGTCCCCACTGAAGCTTTCTTT. This chain connects TRBV9 to TRBJ1-1, with 11 bases identical to TRBD1. Germline V gene data show CDR1 as SGDLS and CDR2 as YYNGEE. The CDR3 is made up of 17 amino acids. Losses at the gene ends were 0 bases for V and 4 bases for J; bases not matched to a gene: 8.

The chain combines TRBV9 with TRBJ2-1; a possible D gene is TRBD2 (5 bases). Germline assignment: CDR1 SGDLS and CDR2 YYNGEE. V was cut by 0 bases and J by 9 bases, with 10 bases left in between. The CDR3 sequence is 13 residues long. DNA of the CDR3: TGTGCCAGCAGCGTAGATCTAGCAGGTGAGCAGTTCTTC. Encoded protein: CASSVDLAGEQFF.

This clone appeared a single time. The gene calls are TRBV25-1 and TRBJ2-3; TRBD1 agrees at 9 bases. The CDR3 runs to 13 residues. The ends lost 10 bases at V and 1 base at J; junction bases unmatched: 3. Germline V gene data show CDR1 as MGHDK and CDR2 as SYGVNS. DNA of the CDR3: TGTGCCATCCGGACAGGGGGCACAGATACGCAGTATTTT. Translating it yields CAIRTGGTDTQYF.

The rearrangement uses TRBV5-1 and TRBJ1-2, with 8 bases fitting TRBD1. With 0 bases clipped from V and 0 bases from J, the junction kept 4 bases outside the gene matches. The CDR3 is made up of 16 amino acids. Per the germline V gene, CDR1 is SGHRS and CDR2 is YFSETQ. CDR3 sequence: CASSLASGGANYGYTF. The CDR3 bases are TGCGCCAGCAGCTTGGCGTCAGGGGGCGCTAACTATGGCTACACCTTC.

CDR3 sequence reads: CASSLTLTGYGYTF. The DNA of the CDR3 is TGTGCCAGCAGTTTGACCCTAACAGGCTATGGCTACACCTTC. This chain joins TRBV28 and TRBJ1-2, with a tentative D call TRBD1 (5 bases). Looked up from germline, CDR1 is MDHEN and CDR2 is SYDVKM. V was trimmed by 3 bases and J by 4 bases, leaving 12 bases between them. The CDR3 has 14 amino acids.

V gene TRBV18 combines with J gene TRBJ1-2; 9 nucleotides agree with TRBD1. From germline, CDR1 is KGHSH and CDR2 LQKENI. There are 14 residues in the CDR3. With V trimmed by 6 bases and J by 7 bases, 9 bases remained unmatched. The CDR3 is CASSPPGTGSGYTF. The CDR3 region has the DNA TGTGCCAGCTCCCCGCCCGGGACAGGGAGTGGCTACACCTTC.

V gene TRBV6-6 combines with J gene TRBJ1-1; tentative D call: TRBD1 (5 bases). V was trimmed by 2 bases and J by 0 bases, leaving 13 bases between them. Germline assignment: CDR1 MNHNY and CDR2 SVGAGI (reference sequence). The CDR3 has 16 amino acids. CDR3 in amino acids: CASSYGANFMNTEAFF. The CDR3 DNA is TGTGCCAGCAGTTACGGGGCGAATTTTATGAACACTGAAGCTTTCTTT.

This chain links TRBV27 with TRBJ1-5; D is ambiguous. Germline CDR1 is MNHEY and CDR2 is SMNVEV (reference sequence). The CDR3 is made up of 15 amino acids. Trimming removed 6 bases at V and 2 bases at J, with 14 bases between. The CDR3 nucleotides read TGTGCCAGCAGCCCATCCTACCTAGGCAATCAGCCCCAGCATTTT. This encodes CASSPSYLGNQPQHF.

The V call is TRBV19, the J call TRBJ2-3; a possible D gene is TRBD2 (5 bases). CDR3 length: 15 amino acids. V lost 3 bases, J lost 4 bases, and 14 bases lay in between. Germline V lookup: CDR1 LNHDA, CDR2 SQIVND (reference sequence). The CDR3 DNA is TGTGCCAGTAGTATCGAGCGGTTAGGAGCAGATACGCAGTATTTT. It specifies CASSIERLGADTQYF.

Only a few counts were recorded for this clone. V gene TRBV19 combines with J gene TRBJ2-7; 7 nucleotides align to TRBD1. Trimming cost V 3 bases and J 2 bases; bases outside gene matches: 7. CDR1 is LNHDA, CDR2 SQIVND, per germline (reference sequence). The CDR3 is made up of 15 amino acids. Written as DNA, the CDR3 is TGTGCCAGTAGTATTAGCCTGGGACAGACCTACGAGCAGTACTTC. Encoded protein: CASSISLGQTYEQYF. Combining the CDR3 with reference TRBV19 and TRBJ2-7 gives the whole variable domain DGGITQSPKYLFRKEGQNVTLSCEQNLNHDAMYWYRQDPGQGLRLIYYSQIVNDFQKGDIAEGYSVSREKKESFPLTVTSAQKNPTAFYLCASSISLGQTYEQYFGPGTRLTVT.